The 25 T cell receptor beta chains below were found in one sample sequenced in a study of blood T cell repertoires in COVID-19. Clones were sequenced by immunoSEQ multiplex PCR, and TCRdb holds only the in-frame ones, with some missing. The sample records roughly 100,000 clones, roughly 84% being singletons. The sample taken for sequencing was peripheral blood. The receptor set was obtained from a human donor in a cohort sampled during active COVID-19.

The genes are TRBV5-1 and TRBJ2-5, with 9 bases fitting TRBD1. V dropped 0 bases and J dropped 4; count of bases not matched to a gene: 4. CDR3 length equals 15 residues. Per the germline V gene, CDR1 is SGHRS and CDR2 is YFSETQ. The CDR3, as DNA: TGCGCCAGCAGCTTGGAGGGACAGGGACGAGAGACCCAGTACTTC. Protein product: CASSLEGQGRETQYF.

The chain links TRBV7-9 to TRBJ1-1, with 8 nucleotides matching TRBD1. The V gene end was trimmed by 6 bases and the J gene end by 2 bases; junction bases not matched to a gene: 8. The CDR3 is 15 amino acids. Looked up from germline, CDR1 is SEHNR and CDR2 is FQNEAQ (reference sequence). This chain's CDR3 is CASRINTGGNTEAFF. The CDR3 DNA reads TGTGCCAGCAGAATAAACACAGGGGGTAACACTGAAGCTTTCTTT. Full variable domain (remainder filled in from reference TRBV7-9 and TRBJ1-1): DTGVSQNPRHKITKRGQNVTFRCDPISEHNRLYWYRQTLGQGPEFLTYFQNEAQLEKSRLLSDRFSAERPKGSFSTLEIQRTEQGDSAMYLCASRINTGGNTEAFFGQGTRLTVV.

The chain combines TRBV12-3 or TRBV12-4 with TRBJ1-2, with TRBD1 matching over 7 bases. The CDR3 is 13 amino acids. The trim removed 6 bases at V and 8 bases at J, leaving 9 bases unmatched. This CDR3 reads CASRPQGPRGYTF. The CDR3 DNA reads TGTGCCAGCAGGCCACAGGGGCCAAGGGGCTACACCTTC.

This rearrangement joins TRBV9 to TRBJ2-1, with 12 bases lining up with TRBD2. This CDR3 has 18 residues. Germline CDR1 reads SGDLS; CDR2 reads YYNGEE. V trimming: 4 bases; J trimming: 4 bases; junction bases outside the gene matches: 12. CDR3 protein: CASSSTSGGPLLYNEQFF. CDR3 coding DNA: TGTGCCAGCAGCTCCACTAGCGGGGGGCCCCTTTTGTACAATGAGCAGTTCTTC.

This chain's CDR3 is CASSFGLAGPDTQYF. The DNA of the CDR3 is TGTGCCAGCAGCTTCGGACTAGCGGGGCCAGATACGCAGTATTTT. The rearrangement links TRBV11-2 to TRBJ2-3; TRBD2 agrees at 12 bases. The junction had 2 bases not matched to a gene; V was cut back by 3 bases and J by 4 bases. The CDR3 consists of 15 residues. From germline, CDR1 is SGHAT and CDR2 FQNNGV.

The chain carries TRBV7-9 and TRBJ2-5; perhaps TRBD2 as D (7 bases). This CDR3 is built from 17 residues. Germline V lookup: CDR1 SEHNR, CDR2 FQNEAQ (reference sequence). Trimming removed 5 bases from V and 4 bases from J, with 23 bases in between. DNA of the CDR3: TGTGCCAGCAGCCATCTCAGCGCCGGGGGGCTTCCAGAGACCCAGTACTTC. This gives the protein CASSHLSAGGLPETQYF.

CDR3 protein: CASSPLDRGTNTGELFF. The CDR3, as DNA: TGTGCCAGCTCACCCCTGGACAGGGGGACGAACACCGGGGAGCTGTTTTTT. The genes are TRBV18 and TRBJ2-2; 10 bases agree with TRBD1. CDR1 KGHSH and CDR2 LQKENI come from the germline V gene. The CDR3 is 17 amino acids. J was trimmed by 0 bases and V by 3 bases; bases with no gene match: 4.

J is TRBJ1-4 and V is TRBV6-5; D might be TRBD1 (6 bases). In germline, CDR1 is MNHEY, CDR2 SVGAGI. The length of the CDR3 is 14 residues. V shed 7 bases and J shed 0 bases, with 9 bases lying between them. CDR3 sequence (DNA): TGTGCCAGCAAACGGACAGCAACTAATGAAAAACTGTTTTTT. Amino acids: CASKRTATNEKLFF.

The gene calls are TRBV19 and TRBJ1-2, with TRBD1 matching over 8 bases. CDR1 LNHDA and CDR2 SQIVND come from the germline V gene (reference sequence). V was clipped by 6 bases and J by 0 bases; unmatched bases: 3. The CDR3 contains 14 residues. This CDR3 is CASRTGGTNYGYTF. The DNA for the CDR3 is TGTGCCAGTAGAACAGGGGGGACTAACTATGGCTACACCTTC.

The CDR3 loop is CASTQRQGNSPLHF. CDR3 in DNA: TGTGCCAGTACCCAAAGACAGGGTAATTCACCCCTCCACTTT. The chain couples TRBV19 to TRBJ1-6; TRBD1 matches at 7 bases. The germline V gene encodes CDR1 LNHDA and CDR2 SQIVND (reference sequence). This CDR3 is built from 14 residues. V trimming: 7 bases; J trimming: 6 bases; junction bases outside the gene matches: 6.

This clone was observed once. The chain recombines TRBV3-1 (or the pseudogene TRBV3-2) with TRBJ2-5; TRBD1 might be the D (6 bases). Per germline, CDR1 LGHDT and CDR2 YNNKEL (reference sequence). This CDR3 region has 16 residues. Trimming removed 1 base from V and 3 bases from J, with 15 bases in between. For the CDR3, the DNA is TGTGCCAGCAGCCAAGCCCTCACTAGGGGGAAAGAGACCCAGTACTTC. It specifies CASSQALTRGKETQYF.

This clone was detected once. The rearrangement uses TRBV4-2 and TRBJ2-1; 16 bases fit TRBD2. CDR1 and CDR2 (germline): LGHNA, YNFKEQ. The junction had 2 bases not matched to a gene; V was cut back by 3 bases and J by 0 bases. The CDR3 is made up of 18 amino acids. The DNA of the CDR3 is TGTGCCAGCAGCCAGGGACTAGCGGGGGGGCCCTCCTACAATGAGCAGTTCTTC. Translated: CASSQGLAGGPSYNEQFF.

The rearrangement links TRBV2 to TRBJ1-1; unclear D gene. The CDR3 is 15 amino acids. From germline, CDR1 is SNHLY and CDR2 FYNNEI. Trimming took 5 bases from V and 1 from J, leaving 14 bases between them. CDR3 nucleotide sequence: TGTGCCAGCAGTCCGCTCGCTAATAAGAACACTGAAGCTTTCTTT. Translation gives CASSPLANKNTEAFF.

The chain links TRBV3-1 (or the pseudogene TRBV3-2) to TRBJ2-4; possible D gene TRBD1, 6 bases. The CDR3 is made up of 16 amino acids. V lost 2 bases, J lost 0 bases, and 11 bases lay in between. CDR1 and CDR2 from the germline V gene are LGHDT and YNNKEL (reference sequence). In DNA, the CDR3 is TGTGCCAGCAGCCAACTATCAGGGGTAGCCAAAAACATTCAGTACTTC. Amino acids: CASSQLSGVAKNIQYF.

This chain joins TRBV5-1 and TRBJ2-7; D remains unclear. V lost 2 bases and J 6 bases, leaving 15 bases between the germline ends. CDR1 and CDR2 (germline): SGHRS, YFSETQ. The CDR3 totals 14 residues. CDR3 bases: TGCGCCAGCAGCTTCGAGGTCCGGATCGGCGAGCAGTACTTC. Its protein is CASSFEVRIGEQYF. Complete variable domain (other parts from reference TRBV5-1 and TRBJ2-7): KAGVTQTPRYLIKTRGQQVTLSCSPISGHRSVSWYQQTPGQGLQFLFEYFSETQRNKGNFPGRFSGRQFSNSRSEMNVSTLELGDSALYLCASSFEVRIGEQYFGPGTRLTVT.

For the CDR3, the DNA is TGTGCCAGCAGCACACGACAGGGATTCACCGGGGAGCTGTTTTTT. It yields the protein CASSTRQGFTGELFF. The chain uses TRBV7-2 and TRBJ2-2; 7 nucleotides line up with TRBD1. CDR1 and CDR2 (germline): SGHTA, FQGNSA. Losses at the gene ends were 5 bases for V and 4 bases for J; bases not matched to a gene: 7. The CDR3 length is 15 residues.

This clone came up once. The V gene is TRBV9, the J gene TRBJ1-1; no reliable D call. The germline V gene encodes CDR1 SGDLS and CDR2 YYNGEE. With 0 bases removed from V and 1 base from J, the gap between germline ends came to 10 bases. The CDR3 spans 15 residues. The CDR3: CASSVAEGRNTEAFF. The CDR3 DNA reads as TGTGCCAGCAGCGTAGCGGAGGGCAGGAACACTGAAGCTTTCTTT.

The chain joins TRBV3-1 (or the pseudogene TRBV3-2) to TRBJ2-7; no firm D call. The V and J ends lost 0 bases and 6 bases respectively, with 9 bases between them. CDR1 LGHDT and CDR2 YNNKEL come from the germline V gene (reference sequence). This CDR3 spans 13 amino acids. The CDR3 bases are TGTGCCAGCAGCCAAGATAGAAGTTCCGAGCAGTACTTC. It is translated as CASSQDRSSEQYF.

This chain links TRBV4-1 with TRBJ1-4, with D maybe TRBD1 (6 bases). Germline CDR1 is MGHRA and CDR2 is YSYEKL. The CDR3 is 14 residues long. Trimming stripped 1 base from V and 5 bases from J, with 8 bases between. The CDR3 sequence is CASSQAGHNEKLFF. The DNA for the CDR3 is TGCGCCAGCAGCCAAGCGGGACACAATGAAAAACTGTTTTTT.

The chain recombines TRBV6-5 with TRBJ1-2, with D maybe TRBD1 (6 bases). Germline V CDR1 and CDR2: MNHEY, SVGAGI. V was cut by 4 bases and J by 0 bases, with 15 bases left in between. This CDR3 is 16 amino acids long. For the CDR3, the DNA is TGTGCCAGCAGTTTCCGCCCGGACAGAGCTAACTATGGCTACACCTTC. Amino acids: CASSFRPDRANYGYTF.

The gene calls are TRBV5-1 and TRBJ2-3, with 8 nucleotides matching TRBD1. The length of the CDR3 is 15 residues. After removal of 5 bases from V and 0 bases from J, the junction contained 5 bases not matched to a gene. Germline CDR1 and CDR2: SGHRS and YFSETQ. The CDR3 nucleotides are TGCGCCAGCAGGCCGGGACAGGCCAGCACAGATACGCAGTATTTT. This translates into CASRPGQASTDTQYF.

As DNA, the CDR3 is TGTGCCAGCTCACAAGACAGGAGCGCTAATGAAAAACTGTTTTTT. Amino acid sequence: CASSQDRSANEKLFF. The chain recombines TRBV18 with TRBJ1-4; D is possibly TRBD1 (6 bases). Trimming pared 4 bases from V and 3 bases from J, leaving 12 bases between. The CDR3 runs 15 residues. Germline loops: CDR1 KGHSH, CDR2 LQKENI.

This clone showed up just a few times. The V and J genes are TRBV5-4 and TRBJ1-2; tentative D call: TRBD1 (5 bases). The CDR3 consists of 14 residues. Trimming cost V 0 bases and J 7 bases, with 13 bases left between them. The V gene's germline CDR1 is SGHNT and CDR2 YYREEE (reference sequence). CDR3 residues: CASSLGGSLFGYTF. In DNA, the CDR3 is TGTGCCAGCAGCTTGGGGGGCTCGCTGTTTGGCTACACCTTC.

This clone was found once. Written as DNA, the CDR3 is TGTGCTAGTGGTCCCAGGGACGGGGGCAAAAACATTCAGTACTTC. This codes for CASGPRDGGKNIQYF. This chain links TRBV12-5 with TRBJ2-4; a weak D match, TRBD2 (6 bases). This CDR3 comprises 15 residues. V was pared by 5 bases and J by 3 bases, with 14 bases between. Per germline, CDR1 LGHNT and CDR2 FRNRAP.

This rearrangement joins TRBV12-3 or TRBV12-4 to TRBJ2-7, with unresolved D. The CDR3 has 12 amino acids. V was shortened by 2 bases and J by 1 base, with 3 bases between the two germline ends. CDR3 protein: CASSLYSYEQYF. The CDR3 region has the DNA TGTGCCAGCAGTTTATATTCCTACGAGCAGTACTTC.